These 14 T cell receptor beta chains share one sample of origin, sequenced in a study of cytomegalovirus exposure and HLA in healthy donors. Primers: 60 Vbeta forward and 13 Jbeta reverse. Clones were read by immunoSEQ multiplex PCR, and TCRdb kept only the in-frame ones, dropping some. The table records approximately 150,000 clones, roughly 76% of them present only once. The specimen was PBMCs. All receptors derive from a woman aged 50 to 65 in good health and CMV-seronegative.

This clone occurred once. The chain carries TRBV9 and TRBJ2-3, with D perhaps TRBD2 (7 bases). Trimming shortened V by 2 bases and J by 2 bases, and 12 bases separated the two germline ends. The CDR3 extends over 15 amino acids. CDR1 is SGDLS and CDR2 is YYNGEE in the germline V gene. CDR3 region: CASSVWGGPTDTQYF. DNA for the CDR3: TGTGCCAGCAGCGTTTGGGGGGGCCCCACAGATACGCAGTATTTT.

This clone was recorded a few times. J is TRBJ1-2 and V is TRBV19; D unresolved. This CDR3 region has 16 residues. Deletions cut 3 bases from V and 8 bases from J, with 22 bases between. The germline CDR1 and CDR2 sequences are LNHDA and SQIVND (reference sequence). The CDR3 DNA sequence: TGTGCCAGTAGTATGGGGAGGTCGCTTCGTAAGGGAGGCTACACCTTC. Protein sequence: CASSMGRSLRKGGYTF.

The chain recombines TRBV5-4 with TRBJ2-5; the match to TRBD2 covers 8 bases. V shed 4 bases, J shed 1 base, and the junction held 12 bases outside the gene matches. This CDR3 is built from 17 residues. Germline loops: CDR1 SGHNT, CDR2 YYREEE (reference sequence). The CDR3 DNA reads as TGTGCCAGCAGCGGGGGGCTCGGGGGGGGATTCCAAGAGACCCAGTACTTC. Protein product: CASSGGLGGGFQETQYF. Combining the CDR3 with reference TRBV5-4 and TRBJ2-5 gives the whole variable domain ETGVTQSPTHLIKTRGQQVTLRCSSQSGHNTVSWYQQALGQGPQFIFQYYREEENGRGNFPPRFSGLQFPNYSSELNVNALELDDSALYLCASSGGLGGGFQETQYFGPGTRLLVL.

The chain carries TRBV28 and TRBJ2-7, with TRBD1 matching 8 bases. The V segment lost 3 bases and the J segment 4 bases; nucleotides outside the gene matches: 11. In germline, CDR1 is MDHEN, CDR2 SYDVKM. The CDR3 loop spans 16 amino acids. The CDR3 DNA reads TGTGCCAGCAGTTTCCCGACAGGGGTCAACCGGTACGAGCAGTACTTC. Amino acids: CASSFPTGVNRYEQYF.

In its sample, this clone was seen once. The rearrangement joins TRBV4-1 to TRBJ2-1; 11 nucleotides match TRBD2. Germline V gene data show CDR1 as MGHRA and CDR2 as YSYEKL. The V gene end was trimmed by 10 bases and the J gene end by 4 bases; junction bases not matched to a gene: 9. The CDR3 runs 15 residues. The CDR3 spells CATSTSGAPYNEQFF. For the CDR3, the DNA is TGCGCCACTTCGACTAGCGGGGCTCCATACAATGAGCAGTTCTTC.

The sample holds a few counts of this clone. The CDR3 nucleotides read TGTGCCACCAGCAGAGGACTAGCGGGCGAGACCCAGTACTTC. Encoded protein: CATSRGLAGETQYF. The V gene is TRBV15, the J gene TRBJ2-5, with 10 bases aligning to TRBD2. J gave up 5 bases and V 1 base, and 1 base lay outside the gene matches. The CDR3 covers 14 residues. Germline loops: CDR1 LNHNV, CDR2 YYDKDF (reference sequence).

The chain joins TRBV5-1 to TRBJ2-7; 11 positions agree with TRBD1. Per germline, CDR1 SGHRS and CDR2 YFSETQ. This CDR3 has 16 amino acids. J was trimmed by 2 bases and V by 4 bases; bases with no gene match: 8. The DNA of the CDR3 is TGCGCCAGCAGCCCGGACAGGGGGCGCTTAACCTACGAGCAGTACTTC. As protein: CASSPDRGRLTYEQYF. Full variable domain (rest looked up from reference TRBV5-1 and TRBJ2-7): KAGVTQTPRYLIKTRGQQVTLSCSPISGHRSVSWYQQTPGQGLQFLFEYFSETQRNKGNFPGRFSGRQFSNSRSEMNVSTLELGDSALYLCASSPDRGRLTYEQYFGPGTRLTVT.

This clone came up once. The chain combines TRBV27 with TRBJ2-7, with D possibly being TRBD1 (5 bases). CDR3 length: 14 residues. V gave up 1 base and J gave up 5 bases, with 12 bases separating them. Looked up from germline, CDR1 is MNHEY and CDR2 is SMNVEV (reference sequence). The chain's CDR3 is CASSLFRGFDEQYF. The CDR3 nucleotides read TGTGCCAGCAGTTTATTTAGGGGTTTCGACGAGCAGTACTTC.

This clone has only a few counts. The chain combines TRBV5-4 with TRBJ2-7, with 7 positions matching TRBD1. Germline trimming cut 4 bases from V and 2 bases from J; bases unmatched to any gene: 6. Germline values: CDR1 SGHNT, CDR2 YYREEE (reference sequence). The CDR3 loop spans 14 amino acids. The CDR3 sequence: CASSRTGTAYEQYF. The CDR3 DNA reads as TGTGCCAGCAGCCGCACAGGGACAGCCTACGAGCAGTACTTC.

The CDR3 protein is CAIGLVETQYF. CDR3 coding DNA: TGTGCCATCGGCCTAGTGGAGACCCAGTACTTC. The chain carries TRBV10-3 and TRBJ2-5, with unresolved D. Trimming left V 8 bases short and J 5 bases short, with 9 bases between. The CDR3 extends over 11 amino acids. Per the germline V gene, CDR1 is ENHRY and CDR2 is SYGVKD.

This chain joins TRBV7-2 and TRBJ1-2; D might be TRBD1 (5 bases). Germline-derived CDR1 and CDR2 are SGHTA and FQGNSA. CDR3 length: 14 amino acids. With 5 bases removed from V and 0 bases from J, the gap between germline ends came to 10 bases. The CDR3 sequence is CASSVEGANYGYTF. DNA of the CDR3: TGTGCCAGCAGCGTAGAAGGGGCTAACTATGGCTACACCTTC.

V usage is TRBV7-2 and J usage is TRBJ2-3; D gene unclear. With 0 bases removed from V and 5 bases from J, the gap between germline ends came to 6 bases. The CDR3 extends over 13 amino acids. The germline V gene encodes CDR1 SGHTA and CDR2 FQGNSA. DNA of the CDR3: TGTGCCAGCAGCTTAGCGGTACTAGATACGCAGTATTTT. Its translation is CASSLAVLDTQYF.

This clone showed up just once. This chain links TRBV5-1 with TRBJ2-1, with 7 bases identical to TRBD1. The V segment lost 5 bases and the J segment 9 bases; nucleotides outside the gene matches: 8. Looked up from germline, CDR1 is SGHRS and CDR2 is YFSETQ. The CDR3 consists of 13 residues. Here the CDR3 DNA reads TGCGCCAGCAGGGAACCCCCAGGGGGTGAGCAGTTCTTC. Its protein is CASREPPGGEQFF.

V is TRBV27 and J is TRBJ1-6; TRBD1 aligns across 8 bases. CDR3 length: 16 residues. Trimming cost V 8 bases and J 4 bases; bases outside gene matches: 10. The germline V gene has CDR1 MNHEY and CDR2 SMNVEV (reference sequence). The CDR3 region is CASRPGQGLYNSPLHF. DNA for the CDR3: TGTGCCAGCCGCCCCGGACAGGGCCTATATAATTCACCCCTCCACTTT.